A selection of T cell receptor beta chains follows, all from one sample in a study of T cell responses to AZD1222 COVID-19 vaccine. Measured with immunoSEQ multiplex PCR; TCRdb has only the in-frame clones, and not every one. This table has roughly 97,000 clones, around nine tenths appearing once. The sequencing used peripheral blood, collected on day 0 of AZD1222 vaccination. These receptors were collected from an adult in good health. Each CDR3 is given with its conserved first and last residue. A D gene is named only where the DNA matches it firmly. Clone size is stated in some rows and not others, as once, few, many or a class when expanded.

TGTGCCAGCAATCGACCGGGACAGGGAAACTATGGCTACACCTTC | CASNRPGQGNYGYTF | TRBJ1-2 | TRBD1 | TRBV28 | -
TGTGCCAGCAGCTTAGCGGGGCGAGAGACCCAGTACTTC | CASSLAGRETQYF | TRBJ2-5 | - | TRBV13 | -
TGCGCCAGCAGCCAGCAGGGGGTACGGTATGAAAAACTGTTTTTT | CASSQQGVRYEKLFF | TRBJ1-4 | TRBD1 | TRBV4-1 | -
TGTGCCAGCAGCAAAGAAAGGAGGGGAAACAATGAGCAGTTCTTC | CASSKERRGNNEQFF | TRBJ2-1 | - | TRBV21-1 | -
TGTGCCAGCAGGTCGGGGGCGCCGGGTCAGCCCCAGCATTTT | CASRSGAPGQPQHF | TRBJ1-5 | - | TRBV2 | -
TGTGCCACCAGCAGAGTACGGGGCGGCTCCTACGAGCAGTACTTC | CATSRVRGGSYEQYF | TRBJ2-7 | - | TRBV15 | -
TGCGCCAGCAGCTTCCCGGGGGTCAACTATGGCTACACCTTC | CASSFPGVNYGYTF | TRBJ1-2 | - | TRBV5-1 | -
TGTGCCAGCAGTGAACATGGGGGCAGCGGAAACACCATATATTTT | CASSEHGGSGNTIYF | TRBJ1-3 | - | TRBV25-1 | -
TGTGCCAGCAGTCGCCCCGGACAGCATAACTATGGCTACACCTTC | CASSRPGQHNYGYTF | TRBJ1-2 | - | TRBV6-5 | -
TGTGCCAGCAGTGAGGAGCGGGGGGTGAGGGAGACCCAGTACTTC | CASSEERGVRETQYF | TRBJ2-5 | TRBD2 | TRBV2 | -
TGTGCCAGCAAGCCCCAGAGGGGCTCGGGAGAGACCCAGTACTTC | CASKPQRGSGETQYF | TRBJ2-5 | - | TRBV3-1/TRBV3-2 | -
TGCGCCAGCAGCCAAGTTAACAATGAGCAGTTCTTC | CASSQVNNEQFF | TRBJ2-1 | - | TRBV4-3 | -
TGCGCCAGCAGCTTGGAGGCCAACACTGAAGCTTTCTTT | CASSLEANTEAFF | TRBJ1-1 | - | TRBV5-1 | -
TGTGCCAGCAGCCCGGACAGGCGGGGGGCTTTCTTT | CASSPDRRGAFF | TRBJ1-1 | TRBD1 | TRBV7-2 | -
TGTGCCAGCAGCTTAGGCCGGGGGAACACTGAAGCTTTCTTT | CASSLGRGNTEAFF | TRBJ1-1 | - | TRBV11-2 | -
TGTGCCAGCAGCCCCAGCGGGACAGGGTACACTGAAGCTTTCTTT | CASSPSGTGYTEAFF | TRBJ1-1 | TRBD1 | TRBV9 | -
TGTGCCTGGAGTGTAAGAAGCAGACGTTCTGGGGCCAACGTCCTGACTTTC | CAWSVRSRRSGANVLTF | TRBJ2-6 | - | TRBV30 | -
TGTGCCAGCAGCACTGCTAGCGGCTCTTACAATGAGCAGTTCTTC | CASSTASGSYNEQFF | TRBJ2-1 | - | TRBV21-1 | -
TGTGCCAGCTCACCACTCAGGAATGAAAAACTGTTTTTT | CASSPLRNEKLFF | TRBJ1-4 | - | TRBV18 | -
TGTGCCAGCAGTCTTTTGATCTCGGAGGACGAGGGGTCCTATGGCTACACCTTC | CASSLLISEDEGSYGYTF | TRBJ1-2 | - | TRBV28 | -
TGCAGCGGAGGGAAGGGACAGGGCTTTCGAGAGACCCAGTACTTC | CSGGKGQGFRETQYF | TRBJ2-5 | TRBD1 | TRBV29-1 | -
TGTGCCAGCAGCCAGCCCGGGACTAGACCCTACGAGCAGTACTTC | CASSQPGTRPYEQYF | TRBJ2-7 | TRBD2 | TRBV3-1/TRBV3-2 | -
TGTGCCAGCAGCCCGATGACTAGCACAGATACGCAGTATTTT | CASSPMTSTDTQYF | TRBJ2-3 | - | TRBV7-9 | -
TGTGCCAGCAGCACCTTTGGAGTCGCCGGGAAGGAAAAACTGTTTTTT | CASSTFGVAGKEKLFF | TRBJ1-4 | - | TRBV7-2 | -
TGTGCCATCAGTGAGTCGACCAGCAGAGGGGGCGAGCAGTACTTC | CAISESTSRGGEQYF | TRBJ2-7 | - | TRBV10-3 | once
TGTGCCAGTAGTATAGAGGCCTCTAGCAATCAGCCCCAGCATTTT | CASSIEASSNQPQHF | TRBJ1-5 | - | TRBV19 | once
TGTGCCAGCAAGGGACAGGGGGCCCAGAATTCACCCCTCCACTTT | CASKGQGAQNSPLHF | TRBJ1-6 | TRBD1 | TRBV19 | -
TGCGCCAGCAGCCAAGATGGGGGAGGGGAGACCCAGTACTTC | CASSQDGGGETQYF | TRBJ2-5 | TRBD2 | TRBV4-3 | few
TGTGCCAGCAGCTCTCAACGACAGGGTGCCGGGGAGCTGTTTTTT | CASSSQRQGAGELFF | TRBJ2-2 | TRBD1 | TRBV6-6 | -
TGTGCCAGCAGCTTTGGAGGGATTGAGAATGGCTACACCTTC | CASSFGGIENGYTF | TRBJ1-2 | - | TRBV5-8 | -
TGTGCCAGCAGCCTTGGACACCGAAACACTGAAGCTTTCTTT | CASSLGHRNTEAFF | TRBJ1-1 | - | TRBV3-1/TRBV3-2 | -
TGTGCCAGCAGCTTAGATCCGAATCAGCCCCAGCATTTT | CASSLDPNQPQHF | TRBJ1-5 | - | TRBV7-9 | -
TGTGCCACCAGTGCCGGGGGGGTAGGGGCCGAAAAACTGTTTTTT | CATSAGGVGAEKLFF | TRBJ1-4 | - | TRBV24-1 | -
TGCGCCAGCAGCGCGGACGGGGCCCAGCATTTT | CASSADGAQHF | TRBJ1-5 | - | TRBV10-2 | -
TGTGCCAGTAGTCAGGGTCACACTGAAGCTTTCTTT | CASSQGHTEAFF | TRBJ1-1 | - | TRBV19 | -
TGCGCCAGCAGCCACGCAGACAACCGCGGGGGTGGCTACACCTTC | CASSHADNRGGGYTF | TRBJ1-2 | - | TRBV4-3 | -
TGTGCCAGCAGTTACGTCGCGACAGGGGAATACGAGCAGTACTTC | CASSYVATGEYEQYF | TRBJ2-7 | TRBD1 | TRBV6-5 | -
TGTGCCAGCAGCCCGCTGTGGGGGGCAAGTCGGGGTGAAAAACTGTTTTTT | CASSPLWGASRGEKLFF | TRBJ1-4 | - | TRBV28 | -
TGTGCCAGCAGTTACTCGGGACAGAGCTCCTACGAGCAGTACTTC | CASSYSGQSSYEQYF | TRBJ2-7 | TRBD1 | TRBV6-5 | -
TGTGCCACCAGCAGTCCTGGGACAGGGTGGAATGAGCAGTTCTTC | CATSSPGTGWNEQFF | TRBJ2-1 | TRBD1 | TRBV15 | -
TGTGCCAGCAGCCAAAAGATGGCTAGCGGCCCCTACAATGAGCAGTTCTTC | CASSQKMASGPYNEQFF | TRBJ2-1 | TRBD2 | TRBV4-2 | -
TGCGCCAGCAGCGCTAGCGGTAAACAAGAGACCCAGTACTTC | CASSASGKQETQYF | TRBJ2-5 | TRBD2 | TRBV5-1 | -
TGTGCCACCAGTAAGCGGGGGGCTGGGGCCAACGTCCTGACTTTC | CATSKRGAGANVLTF | TRBJ2-6 | TRBD2 | TRBV24-1 | -
TGCGCCAGCAGCCCAGCAGGGGAGGATCAGCCCCAGCATTTT | CASSPAGEDQPQHF | TRBJ1-5 | - | TRBV4-1 | -
TGCGCCAGCAGCTTGGGTGGGGGGCTAATAGATACGCAGTATTTT | CASSLGGGLIDTQYF | TRBJ2-3 | - | TRBV5-1 | -
TGTGCCAGCAGAGAAACCGATGGCTACACCTTC | CASRETDGYTF | TRBJ1-2 | - | TRBV2 | once
TGTGCCAGCAGCTCCCAAGTCACTGAAGCTTTCTTT | CASSSQVTEAFF | TRBJ1-1 | - | TRBV5-5 | -
TGTGCCAGCAGCCAAGGGGACAGATATGGCTACACCTTC | CASSQGDRYGYTF | TRBJ1-2 | TRBD1 | TRBV3-1/TRBV3-2 | -
TGTGCCAGTAGTTCCCGGACGGTGCTGGCTTTCTTT | CASSSRTVLAFF | TRBJ1-1 | - | TRBV19 | -
TGTGCCACCAGTGACAGGGTGACAGATACGCAGTATTTT | CATSDRVTDTQYF | TRBJ2-3 | - | TRBV24-1 | -
TGTGCCAGCAGCCCGGACAGCCGAAGTGGAGCTTTCTTT | CASSPDSRSGAFF | TRBJ1-1 | - | TRBV14 | -